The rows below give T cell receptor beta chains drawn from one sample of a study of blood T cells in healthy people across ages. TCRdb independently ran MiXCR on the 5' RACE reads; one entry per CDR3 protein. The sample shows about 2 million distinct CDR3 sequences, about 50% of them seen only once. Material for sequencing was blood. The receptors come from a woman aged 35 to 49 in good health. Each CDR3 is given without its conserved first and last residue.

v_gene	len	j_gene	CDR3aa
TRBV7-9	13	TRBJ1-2	ASSSPDQRAYGYT
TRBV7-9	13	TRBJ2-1	ASSLTLAGNNEQF
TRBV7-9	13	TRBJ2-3	ASNPAGDHTDTQY
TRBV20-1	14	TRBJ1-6	SATSGGRSYNSPLH
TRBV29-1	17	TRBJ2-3	SVAASGYSISTSTDTQY
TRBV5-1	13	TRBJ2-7	ASSVSSFGDNEQY
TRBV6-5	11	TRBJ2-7	ASHGGGLDEQY
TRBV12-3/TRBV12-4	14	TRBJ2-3	ASSLDDTASTDTQY
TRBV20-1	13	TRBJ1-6	SASSTGGHNSPLH
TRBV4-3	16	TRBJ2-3	ASSQEDRGGPPQDTQY
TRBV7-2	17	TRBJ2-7	ASSRRDREGLGASYEQY
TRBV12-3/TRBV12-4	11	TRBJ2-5	ASTPTSQETQY
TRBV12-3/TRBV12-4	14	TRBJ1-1	ASSIAVSFSGTEAF
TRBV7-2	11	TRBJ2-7	ASRAGGGYEQY
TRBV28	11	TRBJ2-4	ASSSGTGHIQY
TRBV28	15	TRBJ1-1	ASSLFRTGVVNTEAF
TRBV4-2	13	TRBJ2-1	ASGPGDRDYNEQF
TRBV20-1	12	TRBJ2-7	SASRPDGSYEQY
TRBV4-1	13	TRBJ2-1	ASSHEAGFYNEQF
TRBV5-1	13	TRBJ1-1	ASSWQDRGRTEAF
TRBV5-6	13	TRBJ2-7	ASSPTRRGSYEQY
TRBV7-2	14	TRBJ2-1	ASSLALVPSYNEQF
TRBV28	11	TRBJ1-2	ASKDGGGYGYT
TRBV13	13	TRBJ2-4	ASSTSTSGKNIQY
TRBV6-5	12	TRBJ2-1	ASSRIGFYNEQF
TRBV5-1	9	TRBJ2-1	ASSLGTGRF
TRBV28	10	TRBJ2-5	ASRSGVQTQY
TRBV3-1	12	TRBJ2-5	ASMGLPLLETQY
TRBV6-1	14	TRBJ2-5	ASSEWLQIIQETQY
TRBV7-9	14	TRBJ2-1	ASSLNPRGGFHEQF
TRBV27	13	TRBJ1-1	ASSRLDAANTEAF
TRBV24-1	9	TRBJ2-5	ATGVQETQY
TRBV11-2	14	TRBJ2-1	ASSLKGWVGGDEQF
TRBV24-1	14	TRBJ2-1	ATMGVVSSQGHEQF
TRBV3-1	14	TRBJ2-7	ASSHALAGGPYEQY